This T cell receptor beta chain was obtained from a study of T cells in Graves' hyperthyroidism and ophthalmopathy. In this sample, this clonotype turned up a few times. Template material for amplifying TCR beta CDR3 regions consisted of RNA transcripts. An initial round of RT-PCR targeting the TCR CDR3 relied on the HTBI primer set. TCRdb analysed the multiplex PCR reads with MiXCR anew, one entry per CDR3 protein. The sample shows hundreds of thousands of distinct CDR3 sequences, 35% to 45% of them seen only once. Germline V gives CDR1 MNHEY, CDR2 SVGAGI. The CDR3 contains 14 residues. Trimming removed 6 bases from V and 0 bases from J, with 9 bases in between. Uncontrolled infection, other autoimmune disease, pregnancy or lactation led to exclusion.

The chain uses TRBV6-5 and TRBJ1-5, with D perhaps TRBD1 (5 bases). The material sequenced was blood. This clonotype originated in a man between 18 and 29 years old with Graves' hyperthyroidism. CDR3 amino acids: CASSETASNQPQHF. CDR3 in DNA: TGTGCCAGCAGCGAGACAGCTAGCAATCAGCCCCAGCATTTT.